These T cell receptor beta chains were read from a single sample in a study of blood T cell repertoires in COVID-19. Produced via immunoSEQ multiplex PCR; TCRdb's table is partial and in-frame only. This repertoire shows roughly 220,000 clones, about four fifths found once; its top ten account for 3% to 3.5%. The specimen sequenced was peripheral blood. The receptors shown here come from a woman in her thirties who had recovered from COVID-19. CDR3s include the opening cysteine and the closing phenylalanine or tryptophan. D genes are given only for firm matches. Not all rows give a size; the values are once, few, many and, for expanded clones, a class.

TRBJ2-5 | TRBD1 | TRBV9 | - | TGTGCCAGCAGCGGACAGGGGGCGCAGGAGACCCAGTACTTC | CASSGQGAQETQYF
TRBJ2-1 | TRBD2 | TRBV5-5 | - | TGTGCCAGCAGCTTGGAGTGGCTAGCGGAATACAATGAGCAGTTCTTC | CASSLEWLAEYNEQFF
TRBJ1-1 | TRBD1 | TRBV10-1 | - | TGCGCCAGCAGCAAGTCGACAGGGTTGAACACTGAAGCTTTCTTT | CASSKSTGLNTEAFF
TRBJ2-7 | - | TRBV7-9 | - | TGTGCCAGCAGCTCTTCCAGCTCCTACGAGCAGTACTTC | CASSSSSSYEQYF
TRBJ2-1 | - | TRBV28 | - | TGTGCCAGCAGTTTTACGGGAGCCCATGAGCAGTTCTTC | CASSFTGAHEQFF
TRBJ2-1 | TRBD2 | TRBV10-3 | - | TGTGCCACCCGCGTAGCGGGAGGGCAGGATGAGCAGTTCTTC | CATRVAGGQDEQFF
TRBJ2-7 | - | TRBV9 | - | TGTGCCAGCAGTGAAACTAAGATTAACGACGAGCAGTACTTC | CASSETKINDEQYF
TRBJ1-1 | - | TRBV2 | many | TGTGCCAGCAGTGAAGAACAGAACACTGAAGCTTTCTTT | CASSEEQNTEAFF
TRBJ2-7 | - | TRBV9 | - | TGTGCCAGCAGCGCTTCTTACGGGATTACCTACGAGCAGTACTTC | CASSASYGITYEQYF
TRBJ2-1 | - | TRBV21-1 | - | TGTGCCAGCAGCCCTCTTTGGACTACGAACAATGAGCAGTTCTTC | CASSPLWTTNNEQFF
TRBJ2-1 | TRBD2 | TRBV13 | once | TGTGCCAGCAGCTTAGAAGGGATAGCGGGAGGCAATGAGCAGTTCTTC | CASSLEGIAGGNEQFF
TRBJ2-7 | TRBD1 | TRBV28 | - | TGTGCCAGCAGTTTAGGACAGGGGTACGAGCAGTACTTC | CASSLGQGYEQYF
TRBJ1-2 | - | TRBV27 | - | TGTGCCAGCAGTCACAGGGTAAACTATGGCTACACCTTC | CASSHRVNYGYTF
TRBJ2-3 | TRBD2 | TRBV7-9 | - | TGTGCCAGCAGCCTCACTAGCGGGAGTGGCACAGATACGCAGTATTTT | CASSLTSGSGTDTQYF
TRBJ2-7 | TRBD1 | TRBV5-5 | - | TGTGCCAGCAGCCGGATGGGGACAGGGGATACCGAGCAGTACTTC | CASSRMGTGDTEQYF
TRBJ2-2 | - | TRBV12-2 | - | TGTGCAAGTCGTTCTGGGACAGTCCCAAGTATCGGTATCGGGGAGCTGTTTTTT | CASRSGTVPSIGIGELFF
TRBJ2-7 | TRBD2 | TRBV5-1 | - | TGCGCCAGCAAACCGGGGGGGCACCAATTCGAGCAGTACTTC | CASKPGGHQFEQYF
TRBJ1-5 | - | TRBV28 | - | TGTGCCAGCCGGACAGCTAGCAATCAGCCCCAGCATTTT | CASRTASNQPQHF
TRBJ1-6 | TRBD1 | TRBV30 | - | TGTGCCTGGGGGACAGTTTTCTATAATTCACCCCTCCACTTT | CAWGTVFYNSPLHF
TRBJ2-2 | - | TRBV5-6 | - | TGTGCCAGCAGCTTGGCCCCGTTTAACACCGGGGAGCTGTTTTTT | CASSLAPFNTGELFF
TRBJ1-1 | - | TRBV28 | - | TGTGCCAGCAGTTCTAGAGATGAAGCTTTCTTT | CASSSRDEAFF
TRBJ2-7 | - | TRBV20-1 | - | TGCAGTGCTAGTGACAGGCTCTCTCTCGGCGAGCAGTACTTC | CSASDRLSLGEQYF
TRBJ2-5 | - | TRBV27 | - | TGTGCCAGCAGTTTATCGATAGGGGGAAAGACCCAGTACTTC | CASSLSIGGKTQYF
TRBJ2-7 | TRBD1 | TRBV7-6 | - | TGTGCCAGCAGCATGACAGGGGCATCGTACGAGCAGTACTTC | CASSMTGASYEQYF
TRBJ2-2 | - | TRBV6-6 | - | TGTGCCAGCAGTTATCCGACCGGGGAGCTGTTTTTT | CASSYPTGELFF
TRBJ1-2 | - | TRBV27 | - | TGTGCCAGCAGCCGTGGGGGCGGAGAGGGCTACACCTTC | CASSRGGGEGYTF
TRBJ2-1 | TRBD2 | TRBV5-1 | - | TGCGCCAGCTTGGGAGGGAACTCCTACAATGAGCAGTTCTTC | CASLGGNSYNEQFF
TRBJ2-7 | TRBD2 | TRBV3-1/TRBV3-2 | - | TGTGCCAGCAGCCCGGGACTAGCGGGACGCTACGAGCAGTACTTC | CASSPGLAGRYEQYF
TRBJ1-3 | - | TRBV2 | - | TGTGCCAGCAGTTTCTCAGGAGGGTCGAGCTCTGGAAACACCATATATTTT | CASSFSGGSSSGNTIYF
TRBJ2-3 | TRBD2 | TRBV5-4 | - | TGTGCCAGCAGCTTGGGTGGGAGGGAAGATACGCAGTATTTT | CASSLGGREDTQYF
TRBJ2-4 | - | TRBV30 | - | TGTGCCTGGAGTGTACGCGGCGGAAACATTCAGTACTTC | CAWSVRGGNIQYF
TRBJ2-6 | - | TRBV3-1/TRBV3-2 | few | TGTGCCAGCAGCAAGCGAGTGTCTTTGTCCCGCTCTGGGGCCAACGTCCTGACTTTC | CASSKRVSLSRSGANVLTF
TRBJ1-1 | TRBD1 | TRBV4-1 | - | TGCGCCAGCAGCCCCAGGACAGGGGGCTCGAACACTGAAGCTTTCTTT | CASSPRTGGSNTEAFF
TRBJ2-7 | - | TRBV30 | - | TGTGCCTGGAGTGTACACGGGAGCACCTACGAGCAGTACTTC | CAWSVHGSTYEQYF
TRBJ2-7 | - | TRBV5-1 | - | TGCGCCAGCAGCTTGGTGTCGACTTTTTCCTACGAGCAGTACTTC | CASSLVSTFSYEQYF
TRBJ2-7 | - | TRBV30 | - | TGTGCCTGGAGTGTCTCCAGGGGTCCTCGCCTCTACGAGCAGTACTTC | CAWSVSRGPRLYEQYF
TRBJ2-1 | - | TRBV19 | - | TGTGCCAGTAGTATAATCGGGGAGAATGAGCAGTTCTTC | CASSIIGENEQFF
TRBJ2-7 | TRBD2 | TRBV9 | - | TGTGCCAGCAGTTTCGGACTAGCGACGGACGAGCAGTACTTC | CASSFGLATDEQYF
TRBJ2-1 | - | TRBV28 | - | TGTGCCAGCAGTTTAAGGGGGAGCGGACATCTCAATGAGCAGTTCTTC | CASSLRGSGHLNEQFF
TRBJ2-7 | - | TRBV3-1/TRBV3-2 | - | TGTGCCAGCAGTACTGGAGTAGCTCGAGGCGCCGAGCAGTACTTC | CASSTGVARGAEQYF
TRBJ2-1 | - | TRBV27 | - | TGTGCCAGCAGATTATACGGAGGGTTGGACGGTGAGCAGTTCTTC | CASRLYGGLDGEQFF
TRBJ2-2 | TRBD1 | TRBV7-9 | - | TGTGCCAGCAGCTTAGCAGACAGGGGGCTGAGCACCGGGGAGCTGTTTTTT | CASSLADRGLSTGELFF
TRBJ2-3 | TRBD2 | TRBV6-5 | - | TGTGCCAGTACTAGCGCGGATACGCAGTATTTT | CASTSADTQYF
TRBJ2-7 | TRBD1 | TRBV27 | - | TGTGCCAGCAGTTTCGGACAGGGAAGTAACGAGCAGTACTTC | CASSFGQGSNEQYF